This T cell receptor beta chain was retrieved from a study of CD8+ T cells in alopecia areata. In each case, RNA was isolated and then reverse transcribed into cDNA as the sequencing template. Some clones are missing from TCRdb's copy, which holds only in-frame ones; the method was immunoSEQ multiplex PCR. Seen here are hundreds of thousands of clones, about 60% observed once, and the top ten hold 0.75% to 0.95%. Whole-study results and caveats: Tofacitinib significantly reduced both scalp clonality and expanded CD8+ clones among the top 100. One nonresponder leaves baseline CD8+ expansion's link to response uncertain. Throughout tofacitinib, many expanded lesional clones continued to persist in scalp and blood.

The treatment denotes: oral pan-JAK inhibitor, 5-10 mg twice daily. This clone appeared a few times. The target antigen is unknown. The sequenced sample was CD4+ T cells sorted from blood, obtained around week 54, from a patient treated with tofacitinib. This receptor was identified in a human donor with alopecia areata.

The CDR3 DNA reads TGCAGCGTAGGACAGGGGGCTGACGGTGGCTACACCTTC. This gives the protein CSVGQGADGGYTF. The rearrangement links TRBV29-1 to TRBJ1-2, with 11 bases that match TRBD1. The CDR3 spans 13 residues. Germline V gives CDR1 SQVTM, CDR2 ANQGSEA. Unmatched junction bases numbered 7, after V lost 6 bases and J lost 7 bases.